A single sample is the source of the 2 T cell receptor beta chains below, sequenced in a study of blood T cells in healthy people across ages. Using a J-beta primer mix together with a sample-barcoded 5' primer, a second PCR was run for roughly 7 to 11 cycles. TCRdb re-called the 5' RACE reads with MiXCR, one entry per CDR3 protein. The table includes roughly 640,000 distinct CDR3 sequences, roughly 31% detected once. Sequenced input: blood. These TCRs come from a woman of 80 years or more in good health.

V gene TRBV28 combines with J gene TRBJ2-1; TRBD2 matches at 7 bases. V gave up 2 bases and J gave up 0 bases; unmatched junction bases: 16. Germline CDR1 and CDR2: MDHEN and SYDVKM. This CDR3 contains 20 residues. CDR3 sequence reads: CASSLTQFWASGSSYNEQFF. In DNA, the CDR3 is TGTGCCAGCAGTTTAACTCAATTCTGGGCTAGCGGAAGCTCCTACAATGAGCAGTTCTTC.

The chain employs TRBV24-1 and TRBJ1-1; 9 nucleotides align to TRBD1. Looked up from germline, CDR1 is KGHDR and CDR2 is SFDVKD. The CDR3 is 13 amino acids. V dropped 7 bases and J dropped 1; count of bases not matched to a gene: 0. The CDR3 loop reads CATRGQGNTEAFF. The DNA of the CDR3 is TGTGCCACCAGGGGACAGGGGAACACTGAAGCTTTCTTT.